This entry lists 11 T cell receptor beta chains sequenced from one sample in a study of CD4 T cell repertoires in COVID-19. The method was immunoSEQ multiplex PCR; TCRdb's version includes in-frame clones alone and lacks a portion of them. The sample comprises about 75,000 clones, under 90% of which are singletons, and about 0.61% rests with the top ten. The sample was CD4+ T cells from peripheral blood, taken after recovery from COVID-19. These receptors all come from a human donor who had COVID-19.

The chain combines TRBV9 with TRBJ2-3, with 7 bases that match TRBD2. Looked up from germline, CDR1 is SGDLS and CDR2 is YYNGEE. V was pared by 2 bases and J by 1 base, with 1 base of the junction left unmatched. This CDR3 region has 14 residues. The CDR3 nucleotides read TGTGCCAGCAGCGTTCGGGGGGGCACAGATACGCAGTATTTT. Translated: CASSVRGGTDTQYF.

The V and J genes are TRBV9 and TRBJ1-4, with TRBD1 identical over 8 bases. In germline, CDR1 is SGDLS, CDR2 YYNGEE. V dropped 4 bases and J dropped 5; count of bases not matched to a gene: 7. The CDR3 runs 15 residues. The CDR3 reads CASSFDRGRNEKLFF. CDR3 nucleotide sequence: TGTGCCAGCAGCTTCGACAGGGGCAGGAATGAAAAACTGTTTTTT.

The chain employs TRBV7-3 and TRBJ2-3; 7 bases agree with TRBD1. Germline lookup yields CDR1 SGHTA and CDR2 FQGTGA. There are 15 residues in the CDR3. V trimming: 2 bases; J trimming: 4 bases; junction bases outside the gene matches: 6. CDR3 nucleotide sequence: TGTGCCAGCAGCTTATTAAGAACAGGGGCAGATACGCAGTATTTT. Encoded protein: CASSLLRTGADTQYF.

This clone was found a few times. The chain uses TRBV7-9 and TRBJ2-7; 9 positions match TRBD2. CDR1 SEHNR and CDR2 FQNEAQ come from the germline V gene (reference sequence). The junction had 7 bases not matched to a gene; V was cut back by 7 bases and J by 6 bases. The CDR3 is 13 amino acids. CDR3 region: CASIVAGDFEQYF. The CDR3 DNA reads TGTGCCAGCATCGTAGCGGGAGATTTCGAGCAGTACTTC.

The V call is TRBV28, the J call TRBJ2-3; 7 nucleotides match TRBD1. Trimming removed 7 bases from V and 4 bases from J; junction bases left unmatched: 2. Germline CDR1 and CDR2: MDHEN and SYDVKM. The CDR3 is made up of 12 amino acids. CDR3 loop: CASTTGADTQYF. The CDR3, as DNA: TGTGCCAGCACCACAGGGGCAGATACGCAGTATTTT. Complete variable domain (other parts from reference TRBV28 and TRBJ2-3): DVKVTQSSRYLVKRTGEKVFLECVQDMDHENMFWYRQDPGLGLRLIYFSYDVKMKEKGDIPEGYSVSREKKERFSLILESASTNQTSMYLCASTTGADTQYFGPGTRLTVL.

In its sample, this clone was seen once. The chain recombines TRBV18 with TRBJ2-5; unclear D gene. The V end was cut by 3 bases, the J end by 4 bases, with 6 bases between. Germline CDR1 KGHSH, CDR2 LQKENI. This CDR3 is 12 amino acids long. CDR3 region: CASSPELETQYF. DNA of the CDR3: TGTGCCAGCTCACCGGAACTAGAGACCCAGTACTTC.

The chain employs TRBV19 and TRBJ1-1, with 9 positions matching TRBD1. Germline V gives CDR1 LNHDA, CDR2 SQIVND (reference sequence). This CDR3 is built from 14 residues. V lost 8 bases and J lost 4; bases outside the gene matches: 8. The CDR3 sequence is CASYSPDRGTEAFF. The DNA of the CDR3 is TGTGCCAGTTATTCCCCGGACAGGGGCACTGAAGCTTTCTTT.

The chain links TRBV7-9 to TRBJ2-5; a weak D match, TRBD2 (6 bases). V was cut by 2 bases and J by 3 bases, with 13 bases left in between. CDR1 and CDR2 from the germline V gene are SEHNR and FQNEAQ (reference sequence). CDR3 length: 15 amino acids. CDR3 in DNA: TGTGCCAGCAGCTTACGACTAGTTACCGAAGAGACCCAGTACTTC. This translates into CASSLRLVTEETQYF.

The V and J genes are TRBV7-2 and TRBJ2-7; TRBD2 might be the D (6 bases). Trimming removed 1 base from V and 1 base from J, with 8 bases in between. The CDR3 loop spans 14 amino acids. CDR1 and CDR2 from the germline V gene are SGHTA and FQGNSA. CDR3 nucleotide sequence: TGTGCCAGCAGCTTAGGGAGGGAGTCCTACGAGCAGTACTTC. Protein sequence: CASSLGRESYEQYF. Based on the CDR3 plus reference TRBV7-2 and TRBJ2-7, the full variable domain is GAGVSQSPSNKVTEKGKDVELRCDPISGHTALYWYRQSLGQGLEFLIYFQGNSAPDKSGLPSDRFSAERTGGSVSTLTIQRTQQEDSAVYLCASSLGRESYEQYFGPGTRLTVT.

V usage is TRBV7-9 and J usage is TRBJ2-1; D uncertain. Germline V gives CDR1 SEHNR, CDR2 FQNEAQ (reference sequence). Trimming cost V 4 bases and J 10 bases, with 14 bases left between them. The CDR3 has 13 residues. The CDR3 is CASSSFVAGEQFF. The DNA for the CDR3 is TGTGCCAGCAGCTCCTTCGTAGCAGGCGAGCAGTTCTTC.

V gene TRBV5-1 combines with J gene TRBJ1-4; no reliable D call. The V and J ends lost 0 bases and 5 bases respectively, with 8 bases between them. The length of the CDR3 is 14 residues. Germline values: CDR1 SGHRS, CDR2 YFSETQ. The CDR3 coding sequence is TGCGCCAGCAGCTTGGCGGGCGGGAATGAAAAACTGTTTTTT. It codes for CASSLAGGNEKLFF.